Described below is a single T cell receptor (beta chain) sequence and its context. Clones were sequenced by immunoSEQ multiplex PCR, and TCRdb holds only the in-frame ones, with some missing. The repertoire holds about 130,000 clones, with 78% as singletons. The sample originates from a study of blood T cell repertoires in COVID-19. V dropped 3 bases and J dropped 3 bases, with 6 bases sitting between them. CDR3 length: 12 amino acids. Germline V lookup: CDR1 MNHNS, CDR2 SASEGT. This chain uses TRBV6-1 with TRBJ2-7; D gene uncertain. Sample: PBMCs or T cells enriched from blood (not recorded which). This clonotype was obtained from a woman aged 50 to 65 who had recovered from COVID-19. As DNA, the CDR3 is TGTGCCAGCAGTGAGGCTAGCTACGAGCAGTACTTC. Encoded protein: CASSEASYEQYF.